This passage covers 20 T cell receptor beta chains from one sample sequenced in a study of cytomegalovirus exposure and HLA in healthy donors. Amplification used 60 Vbeta primers and 13 Jbeta primers. Some clones are missing from TCRdb's copy, which holds only in-frame ones; the method was immunoSEQ multiplex PCR. This table holds a few hundred thousand clones, 85% to 95% found once. Sample: PBMCs. The origin of the receptors is a girl aged 2-10 years in good health and CMV-seronegative.

CDR3 DNA sequence: TGTGCCAGCAGCTTTCGATCGAGCTCCTACAATGAGCAGTTCTTC. The encoded protein is CASSFRSSSYNEQFF. The genes are TRBV7-9 and TRBJ2-1; no firm D call. Germline CDR1 and CDR2: SEHNR and FQNEAQ (reference sequence). The CDR3 totals 15 residues. V shed 3 bases and J shed 0 bases, with 9 bases lying between them.

The genes are TRBV4-1 and TRBJ2-5; tentative D call: TRBD1 (5 bases). CDR1 is MGHRA, CDR2 YSYEKL, per germline. The CDR3 sequence is 14 residues long. The V end was cut by 0 bases, the J end by 4 bases, with 9 bases between. The chain's CDR3 is CASSQDSQGETQYF. The CDR3 nucleotides read TGCGCCAGCAGCCAAGATTCGCAGGGAGAGACCCAGTACTTC.

The genes are TRBV6-1 and TRBJ1-1; unclear D gene. V was shortened by 6 bases and J by 3 bases, with 14 bases between the two germline ends. The CDR3 covers 14 residues. The germline gives CDR1 MNHNS, CDR2 SASEGT. CDR3 sequence reads: CASSLTYDYTEAFF. The CDR3 DNA follows: TGTGCCAGCAGCCTAACTTATGATTACACTGAAGCTTTCTTT.

This chain connects TRBV2 to TRBJ1-2; no firm D call. V was trimmed by 5 bases and J by 5 bases, leaving 15 bases between them. CDR3 length: 14 amino acids. The germline V gene encodes CDR1 SNHLY and CDR2 FYNNEI. CDR3 bases: TGTGCCAGCAGTTGGGGAGAGGAGGCTTATGGCTACACCTTC. Residues: CASSWGEEAYGYTF.

The rearrangement uses TRBV29-1 and TRBJ1-4; D is uncertain. Trimming cost V 5 bases and J 7 bases, with 11 bases left between them. The CDR3 loop spans 12 amino acids. Germline V gives CDR1 SQVTM, CDR2 ANQGSEA. CDR3 DNA: TGCAGCGTTTACGGGGATGGTGAAAAACTGTTTTTT. Translated: CSVYGDGEKLFF.

This clone was recorded a few times. This chain links TRBV2 with TRBJ2-3; TRBD1 might be the D (5 bases). The CDR3 length is 12 residues. Looked up from germline, CDR1 is SNHLY and CDR2 is FYNNEI. Between the trimmed V and J ends, which lost 9 bases and 0 bases, there was a span of 7 bases. CDR3 DNA: TGTGCCAGTCGACAGAGCACAGATACGCAGTATTTT. Protein: CASRQSTDTQYF.

The chain employs TRBV15 and TRBJ2-1; tentatively, D is TRBD1 (5 bases). This CDR3 is 15 amino acids long. Trimming stripped 0 bases from V and 6 bases from J, with 12 bases between. Germline V gives CDR1 LNHNV, CDR2 YYDKDF (reference sequence). The CDR3 reads CATSRDLGLPNEQFF. CDR3 DNA sequence: TGTGCCACCAGCAGAGATTTGGGGCTCCCCAATGAGCAGTTCTTC.

This clone was seen only once. The J gene is TRBJ2-7, the V gene TRBV6-5; 8 nucleotides line up with TRBD1. J gave up 5 bases and V 0 bases, and 6 bases lay outside the gene matches. This CDR3 has 15 amino acids. The germline CDR1 and CDR2 sequences are MNHEY and SVGAGI. The CDR3 loop is CASSYSRTGPNEQYF. CDR3 DNA sequence: TGTGCCAGCAGTTACTCTAGGACAGGGCCCAACGAGCAGTACTTC.

The V call is TRBV7-6, the J call TRBJ2-2, with a weak D call TRBD2 (6 bases). Germline CDR1 reads SGHVS; CDR2 reads FNYEAQ. The CDR3 sequence is 15 residues long. Between the trimmed V and J ends, which lost 3 bases and 2 bases, there was a span of 10 bases. The CDR3 spells CASSFSGGNTGELFF. CDR3 nucleotide sequence: TGTGCCAGCAGCTTTTCCGGGGGTAACACCGGGGAGCTGTTTTTT. Full variable domain (missing parts from reference TRBV7-6 and TRBJ2-2): GAGVSQSPRYKVTKRGQDVALRCDPISGHVSLYWYRQALGQGPEFLTYFNYEAQQDKSGLPNDRFSAERPEGSISTLTIQRTEQRDSAMYRCASSFSGGNTGELFFGEGSRLTVL.

This rearrangement joins TRBV15 to TRBJ2-2, with D possibly being TRBD1 (5 bases). Trimming took off 0 bases at V and 0 bases at J, with 8 bases between the two ends. The germline CDR1 and CDR2 sequences are LNHNV and YYDKDF (reference sequence). This CDR3 has 16 amino acids. CDR3 sequence: CATSRDRAPNTGELFF. Here the CDR3 DNA reads TGTGCCACCAGCAGAGACAGGGCCCCGAACACCGGGGAGCTGTTTTTT.

This chain links TRBV6-6 with TRBJ1-1; TRBD1 matches at 8 bases. CDR3 length: 14 amino acids. Germline-derived CDR1 and CDR2 are MNHNY and SVGAGI (reference sequence). Unmatched junction bases numbered 1, after V lost 0 bases and J lost 4 bases. The CDR3 DNA reads TGTGCCAGCAGTTACTCCGACAGGGGCACTGAAGCTTTCTTT. Translation gives CASSYSDRGTEAFF.

This chain joins TRBV5-6 and TRBJ2-7; unclear D gene. CDR1 is SGHDT, CDR2 YYEEEE, per germline. Trimming took 3 bases from V and 6 from J, leaving 13 bases between them. This CDR3 region has 13 residues. The CDR3 region is CASSSVLGREQYF. Written as DNA, the CDR3 is TGTGCCAGCAGCTCGGTCCTCGGTCGCGAGCAGTACTTC. The full variable domain, rest sourced from reference TRBV5-6 and TRBJ2-7, is DAGVTQSPTHLIKTRGQQVTLRCSPKSGHDTVSWYQQALGQGPQFIFQYYEEEERQRGNFPDRFSGHQFPNYSSELNVNALLLGDSALYLCASSSVLGREQYFGPGTRLTVT.

The chain joins TRBV7-3 to TRBJ1-3; D may be TRBD1 (5 bases). The length of the CDR3 is 16 residues. Germline-derived CDR1 and CDR2 are SGHTA and FQGTGA. V was clipped by 0 bases and J by 0 bases, with 9 bases between them. The CDR3 bases are TGTGCCAGCAGCTTAACGGGGGGGAACTCTGGAAACACCATATATTTT. This codes for CASSLTGGNSGNTIYF. The variable domain in full, with the rest retrieved from reference TRBV7-3 and TRBJ1-3, is GAGVSQTPSNKVTEKGKYVELRCDPISGHTALYWYRQSLGQGPEFLIYFQGTGAADDSGLPNDRFFAVRPEGSVSTLKIQRTERGDSAVYLCASSLTGGNSGNTIYFGEGSWLTVV.

V and J are TRBV5-6 and TRBJ2-1, with D perhaps matching TRBD1 (5 bases). Trimming stripped 4 bases from V and 5 bases from J, with 16 bases between. Germline V gene data show CDR1 as SGHDT and CDR2 as YYEEEE. The CDR3 extends over 15 amino acids. CDR3 coding DNA: TGTGCCAGCAGCCTAGGGGCCTGGATCGACAATGAGCAGTTCTTC. Its translation is CASSLGAWIDNEQFF.

The V gene is TRBV11-3, the J gene TRBJ2-1, with TRBD2 matching 7 bases. The ends lost 3 bases at V and 8 bases at J; junction bases unmatched: 1. The germline CDR1 and CDR2 sequences are SGHNT and YENEEA. The CDR3 is 12 amino acids. The CDR3 DNA is TGTGCCAGCAGCTTGCTAGCGGATGAGCAGTTCTTC. It translates to CASSLLADEQFF.

The chain carries TRBV5-1 and TRBJ1-1, with 8 bases matching TRBD1. V lost 4 bases to trimming and J lost 5 bases; unmatched junction nucleotides: 10. From germline, CDR1 is SGHRS and CDR2 YFSETQ. The CDR3 is made up of 15 amino acids. The CDR3 loop is CASSPGTGPGTEAFF. The CDR3 DNA follows: TGCGCCAGCAGCCCGGGGACAGGCCCCGGGACTGAAGCTTTCTTT.

This CDR3 reads CASSLEPGDPSCEQFF. The CDR3 coding sequence is TGTGCCAGCAGCTTAGAGCCAGGGGATCCCAGCTGTGAGCAGTTCTTC. The chain joins TRBV7-9 to TRBJ2-1; D may be TRBD1 (6 bases). Trimming removed 1 base at V and 9 bases at J, with 19 bases between. CDR3 length: 16 amino acids. CDR1 and CDR2 (germline): SEHNR, FQNEAQ (reference sequence).

V is TRBV2 and J is TRBJ1-5; D gene uncertain. V was clipped by 6 bases and J by 2 bases, with 8 bases between them. CDR1 and CDR2 (germline): SNHLY, FYNNEI. This CDR3 is 13 amino acids long. CDR3 DNA: TGTGCCAGCAGACCGGCGGGCAATCAGCCCCAGCATTTT. Its translation is CASRPAGNQPQHF.

V gene TRBV27 combines with J gene TRBJ2-3; weak D call: TRBD1 (6 bases). CDR3 length equals 14 residues. V shed 6 bases and J shed 7 bases, with 17 bases lying between them. Germline V gives CDR1 MNHEY, CDR2 SMNVEV (reference sequence). CDR3 region: CASSGQSRGNTQYF. Written as DNA, the CDR3 is TGTGCCAGCAGCGGACAGTCGAGAGGGAATACGCAGTATTTT.

This sequence joins TRBV7-2 and TRBJ2-1; 10 bases are shared with TRBD2. The J segment lost 10 bases and the V segment lost 0 bases, leaving 9 bases of the junction unmatched. Per the germline V gene, CDR1 is SGHTA and CDR2 is FQGNSA. This CDR3 comprises 16 residues. CDR3 amino acids: CASSLALAGVNSEQFF. For the CDR3, the DNA is TGTGCCAGCAGCTTAGCGCTAGCGGGAGTCAATTCGGAGCAGTTCTTC.